The next 13 T cell receptor beta chains were all read from a single sample in a study of blood T cells in healthy people across ages. Then a second PCR, running about 6 to 11 cycles, was carried out with a sample-barcoded 5' primer and a J-beta primer mix. TCRdb fed the 5' RACE reads into MiXCR, producing one record per CDR3 protein. This sample has around 750,000 distinct CDR3 sequences, with roughly 53% found just once. Sequenced: blood. These receptors were taken from a man older than 75 in good health.

V is TRBV5-1 and J is TRBJ1-1; no firm D call. This CDR3 comprises 11 residues. V was clipped by 7 bases and J by 10 bases, with 14 bases between them. Germline CDR1 and CDR2: SGHRS and YFSETQ. CDR3 in DNA: TGCGCCAGCCGGGTCGGGGAAGTAGCTTTCTTT. This gives the protein CASRVGEVAFF.

This sequence joins TRBV18 and TRBJ2-7, with TRBD2 matching over 10 bases. The CDR3 is 15 residues long. V was pared by 1 base and J by 5 bases, with 5 bases of the junction left unmatched. The germline gives CDR1 KGHSH, CDR2 LQKENI. The CDR3 spells CASSPRASGSHEQYF. In DNA, the CDR3 is TGTGCCAGCTCACCACGAGCTAGCGGGAGCCACGAGCAGTACTTC.

The chain employs TRBV27 and TRBJ2-5; 8 positions match TRBD2. The V gene end was trimmed by 4 bases and the J gene end by 2 bases; junction bases not matched to a gene: 6. The CDR3 contains 15 residues. The germline V gene encodes CDR1 MNHEY and CDR2 SMNVEV (reference sequence). The CDR3 is CASSSPTSAQETQYF. As DNA, the CDR3 is TGTGCCAGCAGTTCCCCGACTAGCGCGCAAGAGACCCAGTACTTC.

The chain combines TRBV29-1 with TRBJ1-1; D is uncertain. Germline-derived CDR1 and CDR2 are SQVTM and ANQGSEA. The length of the CDR3 is 13 residues. V was trimmed by 6 bases and J by 1 base, leaving 12 bases between them. CDR3 amino acids: CSVLRRGNTEAFF. CDR3 DNA sequence: TGCAGCGTCCTACGCCGCGGGAACACTGAAGCTTTCTTT.

The genes are TRBV15 and TRBJ2-7; D is perhaps TRBD2 (5 bases). Germline CDR1 is LNHNV and CDR2 is YYDKDF (reference sequence). CDR3 length: 15 amino acids. The V and J ends lost 1 base and 5 bases respectively, with 15 bases between them. CDR3 coding DNA: TGTGCCACCAGCAGAGCTGGGCGAGGGCTGAACGAGCAGTACTTC. Translated, it gives CATSRAGRGLNEQYF.

The chain is built from TRBV12-3 or TRBV12-4 and TRBJ2-7; TRBD1 aligns across 10 bases. The CDR3 extends over 15 amino acids. V shed 8 bases, J shed 6 bases, and the junction held 13 bases outside the gene matches. CDR3: CASGTRGQGVGEQYF. CDR3 in DNA: TGTGCCAGCGGAACCCGAGGACAGGGGGTGGGCGAGCAGTACTTC.

The rearrangement uses TRBV10-3 and TRBJ2-1; 12 positions match TRBD2. The DNA matches TRBJ2-7 better at its end, which makes the J call doubtful. Germline loops: CDR1 ENHRY, CDR2 SYGVKD. CDR3 length: 14 residues. The CDR3 is CAITGTSGYNEQYF. The CDR3 DNA reads as TGTGCCATCACCGGGACTAGCGGGTACAATGAGCAGTACTTC.

V gene TRBV9 combines with J gene TRBJ2-3, with unresolved D. Germline loops: CDR1 SGDLS, CDR2 YYNGEE. V was shortened by 0 bases and J by 0 bases, with 14 bases between the two germline ends. The CDR3 loop spans 17 amino acids. CDR3 loop: CASSVEGAASSTDTQYF. The DNA for the CDR3 is TGTGCCAGCAGCGTAGAAGGTGCAGCGTCTAGCACAGATACGCAGTATTTT.

CDR3 bases: TGTGCCAGCAGCCCGGGGGGGGACAGATCCAATCAGCCCCAGCATTTT. Amino acids: CASSPGGDRSNQPQHF. The chain links TRBV5-5 to TRBJ1-5, with 7 bases matching TRBD1. The germline gives CDR1 SGHKS, CDR2 YYEKEE (reference sequence). V lost 4 bases to trimming and J lost 3 bases; unmatched junction nucleotides: 10. The CDR3 contains 16 residues. Full variable domain (missing parts from reference TRBV5-5 and TRBJ1-5): DAGVTQSPTHLIKTRGQQVTLRCSPISGHKSVSWYQQVLGQGPQFIFQYYEKEERGRGNFPDRFSARQFPNYSSELNVNALLLGDSALYLCASSPGGDRSNQPQHFGDGTRLSIL.

This clonotype came up many times. This chain links TRBV3-1 with TRBJ2-5; 8 positions match TRBD2. The CDR3 length is 15 residues. Germline CDR1 reads LGHDT; CDR2 reads YNNKEL (reference sequence). After removal of 0 bases from V and 4 bases from J, the junction contained 4 bases not matched to a gene. CDR3 loop: CASSQDGLAAETQYF. CDR3 DNA sequence: TGTGCCAGCAGCCAAGATGGACTAGCAGCAGAGACCCAGTACTTC.

The chain combines TRBV2 with TRBJ2-1; tentative D call: TRBD1 (6 bases). CDR1 is SNHLY, CDR2 FYNNEI, per germline. Trimming stripped 5 bases from V and 0 bases from J, with 11 bases between. CDR3 length: 15 amino acids. CDR3 bases: TGTGCCAGCAGTCGGACAGTGAGCTCCTACAATGAGCAGTTCTTC. This encodes CASSRTVSSYNEQFF.

The V and J genes are TRBV5-5 and TRBJ1-2; no firm D call. V was trimmed by 4 bases and J by 1 base, leaving 11 bases between them. Per the germline V gene, CDR1 is SGHKS and CDR2 is YYEKEE (reference sequence). This CDR3 region has 14 residues. The CDR3 DNA reads TGTGCCAGCAGCCCATCGGACGATAACTATGGCTACACCTTC. Protein sequence: CASSPSDDNYGYTF.

Only a few counts were recorded for this clonotype. The chain links TRBV29-1 to TRBJ2-1, with 8 bases aligning to TRBD1. Per the germline V gene, CDR1 is SQVTM and CDR2 is ANQGSEA. V lost 6 bases and J lost 4; bases outside the gene matches: 8. There are 14 residues in the CDR3. The CDR3 coding sequence is TGCAGCGTGGGGGGACAGGTCTTTTACAATGAGCAGTTCTTC. Translation: CSVGGQVFYNEQFF.